This TCR beta chain was found in a study of T cells in Graves' hyperthyroidism and ophthalmopathy. This clonotype was counted many times. RNA transcripts gave rise to amplified TCR beta CDR3 regions. In the first-round RT-PCR of the TCR CDR3, the HTBI primer set was used. TCRdb ran MiXCR on the multiplex PCR reads and lists one entry per CDR3 protein. The sample has around 600,000 distinct CDR3 sequences, roughly 15% seen once. This CDR3 has 16 residues. Germline V gives CDR1 SGHTA, CDR2 FQGNSA. V was cut by 1 base and J by 0 bases, with 10 bases left in between. The receptor was derived from a woman in her forties or fifties with Graves' ophthalmopathy. The chain uses TRBV7-2 and TRBJ2-1, with D possibly matching TRBD1 (6 bases). The sample taken for sequencing was blood. DNA of the CDR3: TGTGCCAGCAGCTTAGAGGACAGACTCTCCTACAATGAGCAGTTCTTC. It yields the protein CASSLEDRLSYNEQFF.